This T cell receptor beta chain emerged from a study of blood T cells in healthy people across ages. Study-wide background: About one barcoded beta molecule per two T cells was captured by template switching.

Findings and limits, study-wide: While age rose, TCR beta diversity per million T cells dropped in a roughly linear way. As naive T cell percentage varied, TCR beta diversity correlated strongly with it.

This clonotype has a handful of counts. Its cognate antigen is unknown. CDR3 length: 17 amino acids. Germline CDR1 reads SGHAT; CDR2 reads FQNNGV. V trimming: 3 bases; J trimming: 3 bases; junction bases outside the gene matches: 12. Primed by a sample-barcoded 5' primer and a J-beta primer mix, a second PCR proceeded for roughly 7 to 11 cycles. One entry per CDR3 protein results from TCRdb running MiXCR on the 5' RACE reads. The sample lists around 2 million distinct CDR3 sequences, approximately 39% seen once, with more than 20% in the top ten. The clonotype comes from a human donor in good health. The J gene is TRBJ1-2, the V gene TRBV11-2, with 8 positions matching TRBD1. The sequenced sample was blood. The CDR3 DNA follows: TGTGCCAGCAGCTTTTGGGACCGACAGGGGACCGACTATGGCTACACCTTC. Amino acids: CASSFWDRQGTDYGYTF.